This T cell receptor beta chain was recovered during a study of STAT3 mutations in large granular lymphocyte leukemia. The germline V gene encodes CDR1 MDHEN and CDR2 SYDVKM. The CDR3 is 12 amino acids. V lost 6 bases and J 7 bases, leaving 10 bases between the germline ends. Overall study results and limits: Every T-cell large granular lymphocyte leukemia patient had at least one immunodominant TCR beta clonotype.

On this clone: Its antigen remains unidentified.

Assay used: immunoSEQ multiplex PCR; TCRdb lists only in-frame clones, some missing. The table shows 37,000 or so clones, with roughly 88% occurring only once. Sequenced: PBMCs. The receptor was isolated from a human donor with T large granular lymphocyte leukemia. Some clones in this sample may be carry-over from other donors' samples. V and J are TRBV28 and TRBJ1-5; D may be TRBD1 (5 bases). CDR3 in amino acids: CASSPTAQPQHF. CDR3 sequence (DNA): TGTGCCAGCAGCCCGACAGCGCAGCCCCAGCATTTT. Full variable domain (remainder filled in from reference TRBV28 and TRBJ1-5): DVKVTQSSRYLVKRTGEKVFLECVQDMDHENMFWYRQDPGLGLRLIYFSYDVKMKEKGDIPEGYSVSREKKERFSLILESASTNQTSMYLCASSPTAQPQHFGDGTRLSIL.